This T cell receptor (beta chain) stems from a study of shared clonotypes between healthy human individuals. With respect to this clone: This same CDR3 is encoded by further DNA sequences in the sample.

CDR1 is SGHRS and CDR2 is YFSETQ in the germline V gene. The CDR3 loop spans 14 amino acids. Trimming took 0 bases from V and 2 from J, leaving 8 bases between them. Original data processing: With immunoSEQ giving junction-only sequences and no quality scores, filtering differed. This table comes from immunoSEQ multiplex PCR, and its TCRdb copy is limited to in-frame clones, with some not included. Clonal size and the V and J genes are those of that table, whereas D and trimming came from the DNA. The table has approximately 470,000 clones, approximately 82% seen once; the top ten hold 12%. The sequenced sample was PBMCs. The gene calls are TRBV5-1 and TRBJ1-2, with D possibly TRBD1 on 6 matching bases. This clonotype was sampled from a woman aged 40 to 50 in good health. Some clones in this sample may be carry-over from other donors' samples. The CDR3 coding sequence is TGCGCCAGCAGCTTGGGGACAGCCAACTATGGCTACACCTTC. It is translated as CASSLGTANYGYTF.